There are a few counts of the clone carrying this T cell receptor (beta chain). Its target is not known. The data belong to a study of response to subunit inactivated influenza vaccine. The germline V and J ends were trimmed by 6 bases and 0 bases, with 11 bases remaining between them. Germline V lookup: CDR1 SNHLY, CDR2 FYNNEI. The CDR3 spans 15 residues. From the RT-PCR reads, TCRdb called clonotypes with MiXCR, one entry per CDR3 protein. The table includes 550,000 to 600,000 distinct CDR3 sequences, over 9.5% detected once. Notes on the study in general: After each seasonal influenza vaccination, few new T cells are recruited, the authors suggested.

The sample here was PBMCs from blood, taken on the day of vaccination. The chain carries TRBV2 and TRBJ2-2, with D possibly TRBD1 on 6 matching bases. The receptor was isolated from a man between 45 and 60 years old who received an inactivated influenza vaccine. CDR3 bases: TGTGCCAGCAGGTTCAGGGGCCCGAACACCGGGGAGCTGTTTTTT. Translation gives CASRFRGPNTGELFF.